This record covers a single T cell receptor beta chain. Original processing methods: For nucleated cells, counts were estimated from reference gene primer amplification. This table comes from immunoSEQ multiplex PCR, and its TCRdb copy is limited to in-frame clones, with some not included. That table supplies the V and J calls and clone size; D and trimming were determined from the DNA. The sample holds about 200,000 clones, 70% to 90% seen once. This specimen belongs to a study of blood T cell repertoires in COVID-19. Study overall: The origin of the acute and convalescent COVID-19 samples was the United States, Italy and Spain. Sources were T cells, B-cell-depleted T cells, or PBMCs; the material itself was cDNA or gDNA.

The CDR3 extends over 15 amino acids. Trimming took off 4 bases at V and 1 base at J, with 13 bases between the two ends. The germline CDR1 and CDR2 sequences are MNHEY and SMNVEV (reference sequence). This chain joins TRBV27 and TRBJ2-5; D unclear. The receptor was isolated from a woman aged 65 to 85 with acute or convalescent COVID-19. The sample was peripheral blood. Written as DNA, the CDR3 is TGTGCCAGCAGTTACGGGTTCGGAACCCAAGAGACCCAGTACTTC. Amino acid sequence: CASSYGFGTQETQYF.